This T cell receptor beta chain comes out of a study of blood T cell repertoires in COVID-19. This CDR3 spans 14 amino acids. V lost 0 bases to trimming and J lost 3 bases; unmatched junction nucleotides: 2. Germline V gene data show CDR1 as ENHRY and CDR2 as SYGVKD. The method was immunoSEQ multiplex PCR; TCRdb's version includes in-frame clones alone and lacks a portion of them. The sample includes approximately 30,000 clones, approximately 90% of them seen just once. The V call is TRBV10-3, the J call TRBJ2-7; 7 bases fit TRBD1. This clonotype was sampled from a human donor in a cohort sampled during active COVID-19. Material for sequencing was peripheral blood. The CDR3 sequence: CAISESDRVYEQYF. CDR3 coding DNA: TGTGCCATCAGTGAGTCCGACAGGGTCTACGAGCAGTACTTC.